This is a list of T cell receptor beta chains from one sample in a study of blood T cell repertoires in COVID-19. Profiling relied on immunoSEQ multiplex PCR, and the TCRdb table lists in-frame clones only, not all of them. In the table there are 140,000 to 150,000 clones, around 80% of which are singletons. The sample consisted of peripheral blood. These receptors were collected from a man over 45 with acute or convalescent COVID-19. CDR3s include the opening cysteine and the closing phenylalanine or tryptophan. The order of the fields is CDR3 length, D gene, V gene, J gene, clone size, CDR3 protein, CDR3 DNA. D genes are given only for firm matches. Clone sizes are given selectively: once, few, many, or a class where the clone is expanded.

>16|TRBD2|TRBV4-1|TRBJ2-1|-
CASSQVGRGGYNEQFF
TGCGCCAGCAGCCAAGTGGGGCGGGGGGGCTACAATGAGCAGTTCTTC
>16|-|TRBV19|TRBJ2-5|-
CASSISTGWGQETQYF
TGTGCCAGTAGTATAAGTACAGGATGGGGCCAAGAGACCCAGTACTTC
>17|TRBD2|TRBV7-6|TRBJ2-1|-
CASSLELAGGSYNEQFF
TGTGCCAGCAGCTTAGAACTAGCGGGGGGGTCCTACAATGAGCAGTTCTTC
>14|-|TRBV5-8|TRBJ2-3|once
CASSLDQATDTQYF
TGTGCCAGCAGCTTGGACCAAGCGACAGATACGCAGTATTTT
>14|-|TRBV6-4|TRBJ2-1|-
CASSGTRDYNEQFF
TGTGCCAGCAGTGGCACCCGGGACTACAATGAGCAGTTCTTC
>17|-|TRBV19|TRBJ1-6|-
CASSIDDGGYYNSPLHF
TGTGCCAGTAGTATAGACGACGGCGGGTACTATAATTCACCCCTCCACTTT
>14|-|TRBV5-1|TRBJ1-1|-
CASSFVRANTEAFF
TGCGCCAGCAGCTTCGTCAGGGCCAACACTGAAGCTTTCTTT
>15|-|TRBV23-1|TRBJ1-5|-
CASSQSEASNQPQHF
TGCGCCAGCAGTCAATCGGAGGCGAGCAATCAGCCCCAGCATTTT
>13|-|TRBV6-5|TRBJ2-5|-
CASRLGGQETQYF
TGTGCCAGCAGGCTGGGGGGCCAAGAGACCCAGTACTTC
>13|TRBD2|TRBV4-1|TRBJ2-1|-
CASALRRGNEQFF
TGCGCCAGCGCCTTGCGGCGGGGGAATGAGCAGTTCTTC
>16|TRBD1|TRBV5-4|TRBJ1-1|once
CASRSAGTGRLTEAFF
TGTGCCAGCAGGTCTGCCGGGACAGGGAGGCTCACTGAAGCTTTCTTT
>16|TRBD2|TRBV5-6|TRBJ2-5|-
CASSGGLAGVQETQYF
TGTGCCAGCAGCGGTGGACTAGCGGGGGTCCAAGAGACCCAGTACTTC
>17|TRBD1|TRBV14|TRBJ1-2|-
CASSQGGGGGAYYGYTF
TGTGCCAGCAGCCAAGGGGGCGGAGGGGGCGCTTACTATGGCTACACCTTC
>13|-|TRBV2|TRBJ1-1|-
CASLYRQNTEAFF
TGTGCCAGCTTATACAGACAGAACACTGAAGCTTTCTTT
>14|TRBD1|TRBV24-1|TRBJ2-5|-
CATSSPGQQETQYF
TGTGCCACCAGTAGCCCGGGACAGCAAGAGACCCAGTACTTC
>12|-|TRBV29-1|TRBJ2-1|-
CSVFRVRNEQFF
TGCAGCGTTTTCAGGGTACGCAATGAGCAGTTCTTC
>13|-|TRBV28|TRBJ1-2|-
CASSFGLRRGYTF
TGTGCCAGCAGTTTTGGACTTCGGCGTGGCTACACCTTC
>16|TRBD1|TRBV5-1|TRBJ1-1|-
CASSSQPGQGAKEAFF
TGCGCCAGCAGCTCACAACCGGGACAGGGGGCAAAGGAAGCTTTCTTT
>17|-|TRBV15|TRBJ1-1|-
CATSREPIRTASTEAFF
TGTGCCACCAGCAGAGAGCCGATACGGACAGCCAGCACTGAAGCTTTCTTT
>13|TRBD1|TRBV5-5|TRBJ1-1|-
CASSLNTDREAFF
TGTGCCAGCAGCTTGAATACGGACAGGGAAGCTTTCTTT
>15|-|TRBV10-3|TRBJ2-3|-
CAISESGASTDTQYF
TGTGCCATCAGTGAGTCGGGGGCTAGCACAGATACGCAGTATTTT
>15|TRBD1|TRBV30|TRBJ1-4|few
CAWSSRGTGNEKLFF
TGTGCCTGGAGTTCAAGGGGGACAGGGAATGAAAAACTGTTTTTT
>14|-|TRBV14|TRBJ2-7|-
CASSRDGSSYEQYF
TGTGCCAGCAGCCGGGACGGGAGCTCCTACGAGCAGTACTTC
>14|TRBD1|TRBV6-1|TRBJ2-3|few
CASSEDRSTDTQYF
TGTGCCAGCAGTGAGGACAGGAGCACAGATACGCAGTATTTT
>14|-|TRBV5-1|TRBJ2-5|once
CASSLKGGGETQYF
TGCGCCAGCAGTCTGAAGGGAGGTGGAGAGACCCAGTACTTC
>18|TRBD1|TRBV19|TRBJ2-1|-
CASSQKTGTGLSYNEQFF
TGTGCCAGTAGTCAAAAAACCGGGACAGGACTTTCCTACAATGAGCAGTTCTTC
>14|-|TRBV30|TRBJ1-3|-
CAWRTANPGNTIYF
TGTGCCTGGAGGACAGCTAACCCTGGAAACACCATATATTTT
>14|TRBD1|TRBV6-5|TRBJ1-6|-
CASSPGQKNSPLHF
TGTGCCAGCAGTCCGGGACAGAAAAATTCACCCCTCCACTTT
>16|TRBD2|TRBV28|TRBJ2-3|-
CASSSERGGTTDTQYF
TGTGCCAGCAGTTCGGAGCGGGGGGGTACCACAGATACGCAGTATTTT
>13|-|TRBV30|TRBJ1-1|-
CAWNQGGGTEAFF
TGTGCCTGGAACCAGGGAGGGGGCACTGAAGCTTTCTTT
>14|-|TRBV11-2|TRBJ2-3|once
CASNNEHFTDTQYF
TGTGCCAGCAATAACGAGCATTTCACAGATACGCAGTATTTT